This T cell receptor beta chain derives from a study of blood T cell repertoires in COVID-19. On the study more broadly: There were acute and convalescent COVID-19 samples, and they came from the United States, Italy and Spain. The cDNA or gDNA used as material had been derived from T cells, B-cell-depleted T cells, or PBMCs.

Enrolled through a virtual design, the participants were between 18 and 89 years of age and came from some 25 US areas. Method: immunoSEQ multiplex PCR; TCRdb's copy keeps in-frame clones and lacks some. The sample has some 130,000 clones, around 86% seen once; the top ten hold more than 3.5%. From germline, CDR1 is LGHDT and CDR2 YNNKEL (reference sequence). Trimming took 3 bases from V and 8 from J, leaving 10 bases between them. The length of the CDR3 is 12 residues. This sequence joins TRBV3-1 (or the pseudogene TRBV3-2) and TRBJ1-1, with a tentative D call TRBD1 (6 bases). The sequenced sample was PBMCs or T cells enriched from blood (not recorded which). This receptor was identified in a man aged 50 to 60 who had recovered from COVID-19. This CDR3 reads CASSQDDREAFF. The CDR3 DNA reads TGTGCCAGCAGCCAGGATGACAGGGAAGCTTTCTTT.